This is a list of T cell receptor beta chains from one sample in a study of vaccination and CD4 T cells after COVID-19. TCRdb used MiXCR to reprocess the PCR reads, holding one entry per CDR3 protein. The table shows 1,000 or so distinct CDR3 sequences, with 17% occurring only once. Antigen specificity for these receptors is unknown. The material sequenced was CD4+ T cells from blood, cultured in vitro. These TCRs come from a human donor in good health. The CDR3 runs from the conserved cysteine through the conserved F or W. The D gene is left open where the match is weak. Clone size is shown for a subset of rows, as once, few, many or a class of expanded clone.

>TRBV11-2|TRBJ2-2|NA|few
CASSLMSGGELFF
TGTGCCAGCAGCTTAATGTCTGGAGGGGAGCTGTTTTTT
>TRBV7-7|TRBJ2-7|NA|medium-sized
CASRLSVANEQYF
TGTGCCAGCAGATTATCCGTGGCGAACGAGCAGTACTTC
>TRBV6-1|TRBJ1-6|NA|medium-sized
CASIQRAGSPLHF
TGTGCCAGCATCCAACGGGCTGGTTCACCCCTCCACTTT
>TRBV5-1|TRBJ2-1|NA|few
CASSLEGRRPYNEQFF
TGCGCCAGCAGCTTGGAGGGCAGGCGACCCTACAATGAGCAGTTCTTC
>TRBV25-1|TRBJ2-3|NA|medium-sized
CASSDTDTQYF
TGTGCCAGCAGTGATACAGATACGCAGTATTTT
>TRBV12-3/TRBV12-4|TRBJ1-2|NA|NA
CASSLVAAYGYTF
TGTGCCAGCAGTTTAGTGGCGGCCTATGGCTACACCTTC
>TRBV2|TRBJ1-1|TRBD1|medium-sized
CASRPDRGTEAFF
TGTGCCAGCAGGCCAGACAGGGGGACTGAAGCTTTCTTT
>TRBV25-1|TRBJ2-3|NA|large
CASTFGDTQYF
TGTGCCAGCACCTTCGGGGATACGCAGTATTTT
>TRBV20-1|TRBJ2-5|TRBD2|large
CSAWDAGTSGRGKTQYF
TGCAGTGCTTGGGATGCTGGGACTAGCGGGAGGGGGAAGACCCAGTACTTC
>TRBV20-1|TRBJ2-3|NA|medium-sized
CSAWTAPDTQYF
TGCAGTGCTTGGACTGCCCCAGATACGCAGTATTTT
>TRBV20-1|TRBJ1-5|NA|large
CSAVGGVGQPQHF
TGCAGTGCTGTTGGGGGGGTTGGCCAGCCCCAGCATTTT
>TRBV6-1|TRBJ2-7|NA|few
CASSGYAPYEQYF
TGTGCCAGCAGTGGCTACGCGCCATACGAGCAGTACTTC
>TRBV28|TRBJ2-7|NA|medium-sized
CASSSGQDYEQYF
TGTGCCAGCAGCAGCGGCCAGGACTACGAGCAGTACTTC
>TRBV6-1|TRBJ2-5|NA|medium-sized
CASSPGATQETQYF
TGTGCCAGCAGCCCAGGGGCGACCCAAGAGACCCAGTACTTC
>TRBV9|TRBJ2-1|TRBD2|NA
CASSVASGLNEQFF
TGTGCCAGCAGCGTGGCTAGCGGACTCAATGAGCAGTTCTTC
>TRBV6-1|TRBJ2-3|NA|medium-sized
CASRKLTGYDTQYF
TGTGCCAGCAGAAAACTTACAGGGTATGATACGCAGTATTTT